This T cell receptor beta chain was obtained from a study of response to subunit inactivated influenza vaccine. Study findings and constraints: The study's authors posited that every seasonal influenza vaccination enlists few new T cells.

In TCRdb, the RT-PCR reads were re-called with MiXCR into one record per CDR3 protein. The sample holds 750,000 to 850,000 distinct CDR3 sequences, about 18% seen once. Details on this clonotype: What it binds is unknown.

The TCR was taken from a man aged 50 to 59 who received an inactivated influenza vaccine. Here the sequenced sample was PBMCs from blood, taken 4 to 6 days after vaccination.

The DNA of the CDR3 is TGTGCCAGCAGCGTTGACACTCCATCCTATGGCTACACCTTC. This translates into CASSVDTPSYGYTF. The rearrangement uses TRBV6-1 and TRBJ1-2; no clear D. The CDR3 is 14 amino acids. Trimming stripped 6 bases from V and 4 bases from J, with 15 bases between. Germline V CDR1 and CDR2: MNHNS, SASEGT.